The 30 T cell receptor beta chains below were found in one sample sequenced in a study of blood T cell repertoires in COVID-19. The method was immunoSEQ multiplex PCR; TCRdb's version includes in-frame clones alone and lacks a portion of them. The sample carries fewer than 200,000 clones, under 85% recorded once. Material for sequencing was peripheral blood. The receptors originated from a man in his 60s who had recovered from COVID-19.

The chain is built from TRBV19 and TRBJ1-6; 8 bases align to TRBD1. CDR3 length: 17 amino acids. The V gene's germline CDR1 is LNHDA and CDR2 SQIVND (reference sequence). J gave up 6 bases and V 6 bases, and 13 bases lay outside the gene matches. The chain's CDR3 is CASSGGQGKGLNSPLHF. Here the CDR3 DNA reads TGTGCCAGTAGCGGCGGACAGGGAAAAGGGCTTAATTCACCCCTCCACTTT.

Here the CDR3 reads CASSSPGGPNTQYF. CDR3 DNA sequence: TGTGCCAGCAGCTCTCCGGGGGGGCCGAATACGCAGTATTTT. The V and J genes are TRBV7-2 and TRBJ2-3; 8 bases match TRBD2. The V gene end was trimmed by 4 bases and the J gene end by 7 bases; junction bases not matched to a gene: 7. The CDR3 is 14 amino acids. Germline V lookup: CDR1 SGHTA, CDR2 FQGNSA.

This clone was detected a few times. The V and J genes are TRBV11-2 and TRBJ1-6, with D possibly matching TRBD1 (6 bases). The CDR3 is 14 amino acids. V lost 3 bases, J lost 8 bases, and 11 bases lay in between. Germline CDR1 is SGHAT and CDR2 is FQNNGV. CDR3 protein: CASSFGQTYSPLHF. CDR3 sequence (DNA): TGTGCCAGCAGCTTCGGACAGACTTATTCACCCCTCCACTTT.

The chain employs TRBV9 and TRBJ1-2; TRBD1 matches at 9 bases. Germline V CDR1 and CDR2: SGDLS, YYNGEE. Losses at the gene ends were 2 bases for V and 6 bases for J; bases not matched to a gene: 5. The CDR3 is made up of 14 amino acids. The DNA for the CDR3 is TGTGCCAGCAGCGTTCTACAGGGGGCCCATGGCTACACCTTC. This sequence encodes CASSVLQGAHGYTF.

The chain links TRBV6-4 to TRBJ1-6; no firm D call. Trimming stripped 4 bases from V and 9 bases from J, with 13 bases between. Germline CDR1 and CDR2: MRHNA and SNTAGT. The CDR3 totals 14 residues. CDR3 coding DNA: TGTGCCAGCAGTGTCTCGGAGATGGGTTCACCCCTCCACTTT. It codes for CASSVSEMGSPLHF.

The rearrangement joins TRBV5-1 to TRBJ1-2; 8 nucleotides agree with TRBD1. The CDR3 totals 13 residues. Germline CDR1 SGHRS, CDR2 YFSETQ. The J segment lost 5 bases and the V segment lost 6 bases, leaving 6 bases of the junction unmatched. CDR3 protein: CASTDRGGYGYTF. CDR3 coding DNA: TGCGCCAGCACCGACAGGGGAGGTTATGGCTACACCTTC.

This clone appeared a few times. The genes are TRBV4-3 and TRBJ1-4, with TRBD1 matching over 9 bases. The CDR3 covers 18 residues. With V trimmed by 0 bases and J by 0 bases, 5 bases remained unmatched. Germline V CDR1 and CDR2: LGHNA, YSLEER. The CDR3 DNA reads as TGCGCCAGCAGCCAAGATACAGGGGGCTCGTCAACTAATGAAAAACTGTTTTTT. This gives the protein CASSQDTGGSSTNEKLFF.

The chain links TRBV24-1 to TRBJ2-5, with 8 bases that match TRBD1. After removal of 3 bases from V and 5 bases from J, the junction contained 7 bases not matched to a gene. Germline-derived CDR1 and CDR2 are KGHDR and SFDVKD. This CDR3 spans 15 amino acids. The CDR3 region has the DNA TGTGCCACCAGTGATCCCCAGGGGGCTCAGGAGACCCAGTACTTC. It encodes CATSDPQGAQETQYF.

The gene calls are TRBV11-1 and TRBJ2-7; TRBD2 might be the D (5 bases). The CDR3 runs to 12 residues. V lost 8 bases to trimming and J lost 4 bases, with 12 bases between them. The germline CDR1 and CDR2 sequences are SGHAT and FQDESV (reference sequence). CDR3 bases: TGTGCCAGCGGGATCGCGGGTTACGAGCAGTACTTC. Encoded protein: CASGIAGYEQYF.

DNA of the CDR3: TGTGCCAGCAGCGTAGGACAGGGTAGGGATGAGCAGTTCTTC. Translated, it gives CASSVGQGRDEQFF. The rearrangement joins TRBV9 to TRBJ2-1, with 7 positions matching TRBD1. The CDR3 has 14 amino acids. The germline V gene encodes CDR1 SGDLS and CDR2 YYNGEE. V trimming: 0 bases; J trimming: 8 bases; junction bases outside the gene matches: 5.

This clone came up once. The V gene is TRBV4-2, the J gene TRBJ2-7; 7 positions match TRBD1. The junction had 5 bases not matched to a gene; V was cut back by 1 base and J by 2 bases. CDR1 is LGHNA, CDR2 YNFKEQ, per germline. The CDR3 consists of 15 residues. CDR3 sequence: CASSQGRQGTYEQYF. The CDR3 DNA reads as TGTGCCAGCAGCCAAGGTAGACAGGGCACCTACGAGCAGTACTTC.

A remark on this clone: Other DNA sequences of this sample code for an identical CDR3. This sequence joins TRBV9 and TRBJ2-3; 15 bases agree with TRBD2. In germline, CDR1 is SGDLS, CDR2 YYNGEE. V gave up 2 bases and J gave up 6 bases; unmatched junction bases: 1. There are 15 residues in the CDR3. The CDR3 reads CASSVGLAGGDTQYF. In nucleotides, the CDR3 is TGTGCCAGCAGCGTCGGACTAGCGGGGGGGGATACGCAGTATTTT.

This chain connects TRBV19 to TRBJ1-5; D unclear. This CDR3 has 15 amino acids. Germline V CDR1 and CDR2: LNHDA, SQIVND (reference sequence). Trimming cost V 7 bases and J 9 bases, with 22 bases left between them. CDR3 nucleotides: TGTGCCAGTACCCTGGAGCACCTCAGGAGGTGGCCCCAGCATTTT. Its translation is CASTLEHLRRWPQHF.

The V call is TRBV14, the J call TRBJ2-5; 7 nucleotides match TRBD1. The germline gives CDR1 SGHDN, CDR2 FVKESK. This CDR3 contains 17 residues. V was pared by 0 bases and J by 0 bases, with 7 bases of the junction left unmatched. The CDR3: CASSQELQGPYQETQYF. CDR3 nucleotides: TGTGCCAGCAGCCAAGAACTACAGGGGCCGTACCAAGAGACCCAGTACTTC.

The chain employs TRBV10-3 and TRBJ1-6; D perhaps matches TRBD1 (5 bases). CDR3 length: 15 amino acids. The germline V and J ends were trimmed by 10 bases and 7 bases, with 20 bases remaining between them. CDR1 and CDR2 from the germline V gene are ENHRY and SYGVKD. CDR3: CATGQAGRKNSPLHF. CDR3 coding DNA: TGTGCCACCGGGCAGGCGGGACGGAAGAATTCACCCCTCCACTTT.

DNA of the CDR3: TGTGCCAGCAGCGTAGTCCCCCAGGCCCCAAAACGATTAGATACGCAGTATTTT. This translates into CASSVVPQAPKRLDTQYF. The chain uses TRBV9 and TRBJ2-3, with D uncertain. This CDR3 region has 18 residues. Trimming cost V 0 bases and J 5 bases, with 22 bases left between them. CDR1 and CDR2 from the germline V gene are SGDLS and YYNGEE.

The chain couples TRBV5-5 to TRBJ2-4; D is perhaps TRBD2 (5 bases). Germline CDR1 and CDR2: SGHKS and YYEKEE (reference sequence). Deletions cut 2 bases from V and 0 bases from J, with 12 bases between. This CDR3 has 16 amino acids. CDR3 loop: CASSFLSGKAKNIQYF. The CDR3 coding sequence is TGTGCCAGCAGCTTTCTCTCGGGGAAAGCCAAAAACATTCAGTACTTC.

This sequence joins TRBV10-3 and TRBJ2-3, with 9 nucleotides matching TRBD2. Per germline, CDR1 ENHRY and CDR2 SYGVKD. The CDR3 totals 15 residues. Trimming took 2 bases from V and 2 from J; bases not matched to a gene: 2. The DNA of the CDR3 is TGTGCCATCAGTGAGCGCGGGGGGGACACAGATACGCAGTATTTT. The encoded protein is CAISERGGDTDTQYF.

The chain is built from TRBV5-1 and TRBJ2-7; perhaps TRBD2 as D (5 bases). This CDR3 is 13 amino acids long. CDR1 SGHRS and CDR2 YFSETQ come from the germline V gene. V was trimmed by 3 bases and J by 4 bases, leaving 11 bases between them. CDR3 sequence reads: CASSSGRGYEQYF. The CDR3 DNA reads as TGCGCCAGCAGCTCCGGTCGGGGATACGAGCAGTACTTC.

This chain links TRBV7-8 with TRBJ2-7; weak D call: TRBD1 (5 bases). The germline V gene encodes CDR1 SGHVS and CDR2 FQNEAQ. Trimming cost V 4 bases and J 5 bases, with 12 bases left between them. The CDR3 covers 13 residues. The CDR3 coding sequence is TGTGCCAGCAGCTACTCAGGGTACCACGAGCAGTACTTC. This translates into CASSYSGYHEQYF.

The genes are TRBV6-5 and TRBJ1-5, with a tentative D call TRBD1 (6 bases). Germline lookup yields CDR1 MNHEY and CDR2 SVGAGI. The CDR3 has 15 residues. V gave up 7 bases and J gave up 6 bases, with 19 bases separating them. The CDR3 reads CASKPGRGGGQPQHF. CDR3 nucleotides: TGTGCCAGCAAGCCGGGAAGGGGAGGGGGTCAGCCCCAGCATTTT.

The rearrangement uses TRBV9 and TRBJ2-7; TRBD1 agrees at 7 bases. Trimming removed 1 base from V and 2 bases from J; junction bases left unmatched: 3. CDR3 length equals 14 residues. Germline V lookup: CDR1 SGDLS, CDR2 YYNGEE. CDR3 in amino acids: CASSVRDRTYEQYF. The CDR3 DNA is TGTGCCAGCAGCGTAAGGGACAGAACCTACGAGCAGTACTTC.

V usage is TRBV6-6 and J usage is TRBJ1-5; 7 bases agree with TRBD1. Germline V lookup: CDR1 MNHNY, CDR2 SVGAGI (reference sequence). V was pared by 8 bases and J by 7 bases, with 8 bases of the junction left unmatched. This CDR3 region has 13 residues. DNA of the CDR3: TGTGCCAGCCGCCCCGACAGGGCCCAGCCCCAGCATTTT. It is translated as CASRPDRAQPQHF.

The V call is TRBV5-4, the J call TRBJ2-1, with TRBD2 matching 8 bases. The CDR3 has 15 amino acids. With 2 bases clipped from V and 2 bases from J, the junction kept 3 bases outside the gene matches. Germline assignment: CDR1 SGHNT and CDR2 YYREEE (reference sequence). In DNA, the CDR3 is TGTGCCAGCAGCTTCGGGGGGGGGACCTACAATGAGCAGTTCTTC. It translates to CASSFGGGTYNEQFF.

The CDR3: CASSQDVVAGPIRAQYF. CDR3 DNA sequence: TGTGCCAGCAGCCAAGATGTAGTAGCGGGGCCAATTAGGGCCCAGTACTTC. The genes are TRBV3-1 (or the pseudogene TRBV3-2) and TRBJ2-5, with 8 bases that match TRBD2. This CDR3 comprises 17 residues. V was clipped by 0 bases and J by 9 bases; unmatched bases: 15. Germline V gene sequence: CDR1 LGHDT, CDR2 YNNKEL (reference sequence).

The chain combines TRBV6-5 with TRBJ2-7; TRBD1 might be the D (6 bases). With 5 bases removed from V and 3 bases from J, the gap between germline ends came to 11 bases. Per the germline V gene, CDR1 is MNHEY and CDR2 is SVGAGI. The CDR3 runs to 13 residues. For the CDR3, the DNA is TGTGCCAGCAGTAGAAACAGGGACTACGAGCAGTACTTC. Protein sequence: CASSRNRDYEQYF.

This clone was recorded once. The V and J genes are TRBV20-1 and TRBJ1-2; D is possibly TRBD1 (5 bases). Germline CDR1 and CDR2: DFQATT and SNEGSKA (reference sequence). This CDR3 is 10 amino acids long. Trimming took off 6 bases at V and 5 bases at J, with 7 bases between the two ends. The chain's CDR3 is CSARQYGYTF. CDR3 DNA: TGCAGTGCGCGACAGTATGGCTACACCTTC.

The J gene is TRBJ1-1, the V gene TRBV9; D call uncertain. Germline V CDR1 and CDR2: SGDLS, YYNGEE. This CDR3 region has 15 residues. Trimming removed 0 bases at V and 0 bases at J, with 9 bases between. CDR3 nucleotides: TGTGCCAGCAGCGTAGGTCCGGGATTGAACACTGAAGCTTTCTTT. Residues: CASSVGPGLNTEAFF.

The genes are TRBV11-1 and TRBJ2-5; D gene uncertain. The CDR3 runs 14 residues. The ends were cut back, 3 bases at V and 2 bases at J, with 10 bases in the middle. CDR1 and CDR2 from the germline V gene are SGHAT and FQDESV (reference sequence). The CDR3 DNA follows: TGTGCCAGCAGCTTTATGGGCCATCAAGAGACCCAGTACTTC. It codes for CASSFMGHQETQYF.

The table lists this clone with a few counts. This sequence joins TRBV6-1 and TRBJ1-4; a weak D match, TRBD1 (5 bases). CDR1 and CDR2 (germline): MNHNS, SASEGT. The V end was cut by 3 bases, the J end by 2 bases, with 13 bases between. The length of the CDR3 is 16 residues. CDR3 nucleotide sequence: TGTGCCAGCAGTGATTGGGGGGGATCTACTAATGAAAAACTGTTTTTT. It yields the protein CASSDWGGSTNEKLFF.